Each of the 3 T cell receptor beta chains below was sequenced from the same sample in a study of OX40 agonist ivuxolimab in advanced cancers. TCRdb keeps only in-frame clones here, not all; method: immunoSEQ multiplex PCR. This sample has some 97,000 clones, with about 91% found just once. Sequencing was performed on CD4+ or CD8+ T cells sorted from blood, taken in a trial of the OX40 agonist ivuxolimab. The origin of the receptors is an adult with an advanced solid tumor such as melanoma, head and neck, liver or kidney cancer.

The V and J genes are TRBV6-1 and TRBJ1-3; TRBD1 might be the D (5 bases). Germline V gene sequence: CDR1 MNHNS, CDR2 SASEGT. Trimming cost V 1 base and J 4 bases, with 20 bases left between them. This CDR3 contains 18 residues. CDR3 sequence: CASSEGFTGGLYGNTIYF. CDR3 nucleotides: TGTGCCAGCAGTGAAGGATTTACAGGTGGCCTTTACGGAAACACCATATATTTT.

The chain has TRBV5-1 and TRBJ2-3; a weak D match, TRBD2 (5 bases). The CDR3 has 16 residues. In germline, CDR1 is SGHRS, CDR2 YFSETQ. Trimming took off 1 base at V and 1 base at J, with 13 bases between the two ends. CDR3 DNA: TGCGCCAGCAGCTTGACCCCCGGGATAGGCACAGATACGCAGTATTTT. Protein: CASSLTPGIGTDTQYF.

The chain has TRBV4-1 and TRBJ2-1, with D possibly called TRBD1 or TRBD2 (5 bases each). Between the trimmed V and J ends, which lost 4 bases and 5 bases, there was a span of 18 bases. Germline lookup yields CDR1 MGHRA and CDR2 YSYEKL. The CDR3 is 16 residues long. CDR3 loop: CASSLNPGTFNNEQFF. DNA of the CDR3: TGCGCCAGCAGCCTTAATCCCGGGACGTTCAACAATGAGCAGTTCTTC.